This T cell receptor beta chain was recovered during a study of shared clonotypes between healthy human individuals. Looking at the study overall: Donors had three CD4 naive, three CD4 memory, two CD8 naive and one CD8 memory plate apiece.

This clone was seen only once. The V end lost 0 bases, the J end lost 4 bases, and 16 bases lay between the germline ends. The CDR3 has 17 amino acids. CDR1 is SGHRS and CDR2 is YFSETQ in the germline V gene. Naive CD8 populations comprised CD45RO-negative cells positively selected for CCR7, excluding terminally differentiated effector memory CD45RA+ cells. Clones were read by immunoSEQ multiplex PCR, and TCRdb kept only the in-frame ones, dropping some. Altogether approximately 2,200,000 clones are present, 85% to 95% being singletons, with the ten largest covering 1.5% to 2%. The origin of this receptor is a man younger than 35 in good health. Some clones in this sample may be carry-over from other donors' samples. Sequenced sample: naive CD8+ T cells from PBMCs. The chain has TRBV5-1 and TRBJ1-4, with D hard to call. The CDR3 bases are TGCGCCAGCAGCTTGGATTTCACACGGGGAATTAATGAAAAACTGTTTTTT. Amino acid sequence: CASSLDFTRGINEKLFF. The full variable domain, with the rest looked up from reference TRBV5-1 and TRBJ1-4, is KAGVTQTPRYLIKTRGQQVTLSCSPISGHRSVSWYQQTPGQGLQFLFEYFSETQRNKGNFPGRFSGRQFSNSRSEMNVSTLELGDSALYLCASSLDFTRGINEKLFFGSGTQLSVL.